These 8 T cell receptor beta chains originate from one sample sequenced in a study of CD8 T cells in Susac syndrome. Random hexamers primed reverse transcription of 0.5 to 1 ug RNA. MiXCR, run by TCRdb on the immunoSEQ multiplex PCR reads, gives a single entry per CDR3 protein. This sample has some 180,000 distinct CDR3 sequences; around 93% occur once, and the top ten carry roughly 0.096%. Sequencing used CD4+ T cells from PBMCs. The source of these receptors is a human donor in good health.

This clonotype was counted between two and nine times. V is TRBV4-1 and J is TRBJ2-7; D is undetermined. V lost 0 bases and J lost 9, with 21 bases in between. This CDR3 contains 16 residues. Germline CDR1 reads MGHRA; CDR2 reads YSYEKL. CDR3 in amino acids: CASSQDKGSTRPGQYF. CDR3 bases: TGCGCCAGCAGCCAAGATAAGGGCAGTACCCGACCAGGGCAGTACTTC.

This rearrangement joins TRBV3-1 to TRBJ2-4; D uncertain. Germline V gene data show CDR1 as LGHDT and CDR2 as YNNKEL (reference sequence). There are 15 residues in the CDR3. The V gene lost 0 bases and the J gene lost 9 bases, with 15 bases spanning the gap. CDR3: CASSQDNAPLGIQYF. CDR3 sequence (DNA): TGTGCCAGCAGCCAAGATAATGCCCCTTTGGGCATTCAGTACTTC.

The chain is built from TRBV12-3 or TRBV12-4 and TRBJ2-2, with 9 bases matching TRBD2. V dropped 7 bases and J dropped 8; count of bases not matched to a gene: 14. The CDR3 has 16 residues. For the CDR3, the DNA is TGTGCCAGCATTCCCCAAGGGCGGGGGGGCCGAGGGGAGCTGTTTTTT. Protein: CASIPQGRGGRGELFF.

This rearrangement joins TRBV30 to TRBJ2-6; TRBD1 matches 9 bases. V was pared by 2 bases and J by 5 bases, with 10 bases of the junction left unmatched. This CDR3 has 17 residues. Per the germline V gene, CDR1 is GTSNPN and CDR2 is SVGIG (reference sequence). The DNA for the CDR3 is TGTGCCTGGAGTTCCGCCGGGACAGGGATCTGGGCCAACGTCCTGACTTTC. This sequence encodes CAWSSAGTGIWANVLTF.

This rearrangement joins TRBV20-1 to TRBJ1-2; 9 bases map to TRBD1. In germline, CDR1 is DFQATT, CDR2 SNEGSKA (reference sequence). This CDR3 region has 14 residues. V lost 5 bases and J lost 7; bases outside the gene matches: 11. The CDR3 sequence: CSAEPLGTGLGYTF. The CDR3 region has the DNA TGCAGTGCTGAGCCCCTCGGGACAGGGCTTGGCTACACCTTC.

The CDR3 DNA is TGTGCCACCACCAAGCGGGGGCCGAAGGATACGCAGTATTTT. Amino acids: CATTKRGPKDTQYF. This chain joins TRBV6-5 and TRBJ2-3; 8 nucleotides agree with TRBD2. The CDR3 sequence is 14 residues long. The V and J ends lost 10 bases and 6 bases, in that order; junction bases with no gene match: 12. The germline V gene has CDR1 MNHEY and CDR2 SVGAGI.

V and J are TRBV18 and TRBJ2-3, with unresolved D. This CDR3 contains 14 residues. Germline V gene lookup returns CDR1 KGHSH and CDR2 LQKENI. The ends were cut back, 3 bases at V and 4 bases at J, with 11 bases in the middle. CDR3 region: CASSPFTPSDTQYF. The CDR3 DNA reads TGTGCCAGCTCACCTTTCACCCCTTCAGATACGCAGTATTTT.

The chain couples TRBV3-1 to TRBJ2-2; 8 bases match TRBD2. This CDR3 contains 14 residues. Germline assignment: CDR1 LGHDT and CDR2 YNNKEL (reference sequence). After removal of 8 bases from V and 5 bases from J, the junction contained 7 bases not matched to a gene. CDR3 in amino acids: CASQGLEGTGELFF. The DNA of the CDR3 is TGTGCCAGCCAGGGACTAGAGGGAACCGGGGAGCTGTTTTTT.